This T cell receptor beta chain came from a study of blood T cell repertoires in COVID-19. Study overall: The study drew acute and convalescent COVID-19 samples from the United States, Italy and Spain.

CDR3 length: 17 residues. V lost 0 bases to trimming and J lost 2 bases; unmatched junction nucleotides: 7. Germline V gene lookup returns CDR1 SGHTS and CDR2 YDEGEE. Authors' analysis steps: Using reference gene primer amplification, nucleated cell counts were estimated. Repertoires were generated with immunoSEQ multiplex PCR, while TCRdb's copy carries only in-frame clones and drops some. The V and J calls and clone size were taken over from that table, and D and trimming were inferred from the DNA. The data contain about 44,000 clones, about 90% of them singletons. V and J are TRBV5-8 and TRBJ1-5, with 8 positions matching TRBD1. This TCR was sampled from a woman aged 40 to 50 with acute or convalescent COVID-19. Sample: peripheral blood. This chain's CDR3 is CASSLVSPDRGNQPQHF. DNA of the CDR3: TGTGCCAGCAGCTTGGTTTCACCGGACAGGGGCAATCAGCCCCAGCATTTT.